This record covers a single T cell receptor (beta chain). V lost 5 bases and J 7 bases, leaving 15 bases between the germline ends. CDR1 is MNHEY, CDR2 SMNVEV, per germline (reference sequence). The CDR3 covers 14 residues. The sample originates from a study of CD8+CD57+ T cells in acquired aplastic anemia. Previously, flow cytometry had revealed CD8+CD57+ cell expansion in the patients chosen for sequencing. Investigators profiled TCR beta VDJ and CDR3 from genomic DNA template. TCRdb reprocessed the reads with MiXCR, giving one entry per CDR3 protein. The data contain roughly 200,000 distinct CDR3 sequences, roughly 60% of them singletons.

The V call is TRBV27, the J call TRBJ1-5; D might be TRBD1 (6 bases). Sequenced: sorted CD4+, CD8+, or CD8+CD57+ T cells (not recorded which) from PBMCs. The source of this sequence is a human donor with aplastic anemia. The CDR3 DNA reads TGTGCCAGCAGTCTAGGCAGGGGCATGCAGCCCCAGCATTTT. Protein product: CASSLGRGMQPQHF.